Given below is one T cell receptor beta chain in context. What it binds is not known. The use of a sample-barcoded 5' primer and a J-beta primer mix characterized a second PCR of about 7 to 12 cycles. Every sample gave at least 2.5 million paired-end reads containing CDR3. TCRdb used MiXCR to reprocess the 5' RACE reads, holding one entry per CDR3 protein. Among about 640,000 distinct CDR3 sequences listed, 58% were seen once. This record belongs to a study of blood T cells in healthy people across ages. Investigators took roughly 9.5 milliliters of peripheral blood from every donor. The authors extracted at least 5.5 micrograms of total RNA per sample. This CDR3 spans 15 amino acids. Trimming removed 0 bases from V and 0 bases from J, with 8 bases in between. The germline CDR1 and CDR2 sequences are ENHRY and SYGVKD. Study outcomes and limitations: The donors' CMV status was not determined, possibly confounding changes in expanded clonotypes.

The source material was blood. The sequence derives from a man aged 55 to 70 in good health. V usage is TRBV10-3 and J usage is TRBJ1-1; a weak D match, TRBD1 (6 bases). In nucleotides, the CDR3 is TGTGCCATCAGTGAGTCGGCAGGGGTGAACACTGAAGCTTTCTTT. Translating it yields CAISESAGVNTEAFF.